One sample yielded the 2 T cell receptor beta chains listed below, sequenced in a study of shared clonotypes between healthy human individuals. The method was immunoSEQ multiplex PCR; TCRdb's version includes in-frame clones alone and lacks a portion of them. Here the sample spans nearly 750,000 clones, 55% to 75% being singletons. What was sequenced was memory CD4+ T cells sorted from blood. Subset described: CD45RA-negative fraction. The source is a woman aged 25 to 45 in good health.

V and J are TRBV5-1 and TRBJ1-4; 7 nucleotides align to TRBD1. The junction had 9 bases not matched to a gene; V was cut back by 4 bases and J by 3 bases. The length of the CDR3 is 16 residues. From germline, CDR1 is SGHRS and CDR2 YFSETQ. CDR3 sequence: CASSPTGEGANEKLFF. The CDR3 DNA sequence: TGCGCCAGCAGCCCTACAGGGGAGGGGGCTAATGAAAAACTGTTTTTT. The variable domain in full, completed from reference TRBV5-1 and TRBJ1-4, reads KAGVTQTPRYLIKTRGQQVTLSCSPISGHRSVSWYQQTPGQGLQFLFEYFSETQRNKGNFPGRFSGRQFSNSRSEMNVSTLELGDSALYLCASSPTGEGANEKLFFGSGTQLSVL.

The chain recombines TRBV19 with TRBJ2-6, with D unclear. This CDR3 has 16 amino acids. Germline CDR1 reads LNHDA; CDR2 reads SQIVND (reference sequence). With 5 bases removed from V and 5 bases from J, the gap between germline ends came to 16 bases. CDR3 sequence: CASSRKSQSRANVLTF. The CDR3 DNA follows: TGTGCCAGTAGTCGGAAATCACAAAGTCGGGCCAACGTCCTGACTTTC. Variable domain in full (rest from reference TRBV19 and TRBJ2-6): DGGITQSPKYLFRKEGQNVTLSCEQNLNHDAMYWYRQDPGQGLRLIYYSQIVNDFQKGDIAEGYSVSREKKESFPLTVTSAQKNPTAFYLCASSRKSQSRANVLTFGAGSRLTVL.